Below are 25 T cell receptor beta chains sequenced from a single sample in a study of CD8+CD57+ T cells in acquired aplastic anemia. The template used for profiling TCR beta VDJ and CDR3 was genomic DNA. In TCRdb, the reads were re-called with MiXCR into one record per CDR3 protein. Here the sample spans 400,000 to 450,000 distinct CDR3 sequences, under 80% being singletons. Material for sequencing was sorted CD4+, CD8+, or CD8+CD57+ T cells (not recorded which) from PBMCs. The receptors stem from a human donor in good health, serving as a control.

Turning to this clonotype: Possible read error: a much larger clone is one base away. The chain is built from TRBV10-3 and TRBJ1-4; D ambiguous. Trimming pared 10 bases from V and 12 bases from J, leaving 18 bases between. The length of the CDR3 is 12 residues. Germline values: CDR1 ENHRY, CDR2 SYGVKD. DNA of the CDR3: TGTGCCAGCTCGGGCGTTACGGAAGAACTGTTTTTT. Amino acids: CASSGVTEELFF.

This chain uses TRBV20-1 with TRBJ2-1; 8 nucleotides line up with TRBD2. This CDR3 region has 15 residues. The trim removed 2 bases at V and 4 bases at J, leaving 7 bases unmatched. The germline CDR1 and CDR2 sequences are DFQATT and SNEGSKA (reference sequence). CDR3 protein: CSARTGSGGYNEQFF. The CDR3 nucleotides read TGCAGTGCTAGAACGGGCAGCGGGGGATACAATGAGCAGTTCTTC.

Remarks on this clonotype: Its ends do not fully match the called genes, so a read error is possible. DNA for the CDR3: TGTGCCAGCAGCTTACGACAGGCTTGGGGCAATGAAGCCTTC. It encodes CASSLRQAWGNEAF. The chain joins TRBV7-2 to TRBJ2-7; tentative D call: TRBD1 (6 bases). The CDR3 has 14 amino acids. Germline loops: CDR1 SGHTA, CDR2 FQGNSA.

The chain is built from TRBV6-5 and TRBJ2-7; TRBD1 agrees at 10 bases. Germline values: CDR1 MNHEY, CDR2 SVGAGI. The CDR3 has 19 amino acids. Trimming cost V 2 bases and J 3 bases; bases outside gene matches: 16. The CDR3 bases are TGTGCCAGCAGTTACCATCCGGGACAGGGGAAAGGATCCCTCTACGAGCAGTACTTC. Translation gives CASSYHPGQGKGSLYEQYF.

On this clonotype: A read error may produce the germline difference seen at one junction end. V and J are TRBV7-3 and TRBJ2-7, with 11 bases lining up with TRBD2. The CDR3 loop spans 15 amino acids. The germline CDR1 and CDR2 sequences are SGHTA and FQGTGA. The CDR3 reads CASSISGGASFELYF. The CDR3 DNA follows: TGTGCCAGCAGCATTAGCGGGGGGGCGTCATTCGAGCTGTACTTC.

The table lists this clonotype with a few counts. This sequence joins TRBV29-1 and TRBJ1-1, with D tentatively TRBD1 (6 bases). Germline CDR1 SQVTM, CDR2 ANQGSEA. Deletions cut 4 bases from V and 3 bases from J, with 9 bases between. The CDR3 extends over 12 amino acids. The CDR3 sequence: CSVGGGYTEAFF. The CDR3 coding sequence is TGCAGCGTTGGAGGGGGGTACACTGAAGCTTTCTTT. The entire variable domain, with the rest obtained from reference TRBV29-1 and TRBJ1-1, is as follows: SAVISQKPSRDICQRGTSLTIQCQVDSQVTMMFWYRQQPGQSLTLIATANQGSEATYESGFVIDKFPISRPNLTFSTLTVSNMSPEDSSIYLCSVGGGYTEAFFGQGTRLTVV.

The sample holds many counts of this clonotype. V usage is TRBV3-1 and J usage is TRBJ2-3, with 7 bases aligning to TRBD1. The CDR3 has 15 amino acids. Per the germline V gene, CDR1 is LGHDT and CDR2 is YNNKEL (reference sequence). The V segment lost 1 base and the J segment 5 bases; nucleotides outside the gene matches: 6. CDR3 sequence reads: CASSQAGTVGDTQYF. The CDR3 DNA reads as TGTGCCAGCAGCCAAGCCGGGACAGTGGGAGATACGCAGTATTTT.

V usage is TRBV10-3 and J usage is TRBJ2-3; D is ambiguous. Per germline, CDR1 ENHRY and CDR2 SYGVKD. Trimming stripped 4 bases from V and 0 bases from J, with 5 bases between. CDR3 length equals 13 residues. In nucleotides, the CDR3 is TGTGCCATCAGTGCTGCCAGCACAGATACGCAGTATTTT. Protein: CAISAASTDTQYF.

This clonotype was found once. The chain combines TRBV20-1 with TRBJ1-2, with D possibly being TRBD1 (6 bases). The CDR3 contains 13 residues. CDR1 and CDR2 from the germline V gene are DFQATT and SNEGSKA (reference sequence). The CDR3 DNA reads as TGCATCATCCAGGGGAATAGTTTATGGGGCTACACCTTC. This sequence encodes CIIQGNSLWGYTF.

This rearrangement joins TRBV2 to TRBJ1-3; no definite D call. Germline CDR1 and CDR2: SNHLY and FYNNEI. V shed 2 bases and J shed 0 bases, with 11 bases lying between them. This CDR3 has 16 amino acids. CDR3 residues: CASSELGPRSGNTIYF. CDR3 coding DNA: TGTGCCAGCAGTGAACTCGGGCCGCGCTCTGGAAACACCATATATTTT.

The V call is TRBV20-1, the J call TRBJ1-2; a weak D match, TRBD1 (6 bases). Germline CDR1 reads DFQATT; CDR2 reads SNEGSKA (reference sequence). This CDR3 is 15 amino acids long. The V gene lost 6 bases and the J gene lost 3 bases, with 20 bases spanning the gap. The CDR3 DNA is TGCAGTGCGCCACCGGGGGGCGGGGACGACTATGGCTACACCTTC. Its translation: CSAPPGGGDDYGYTF.

This clonotype came up many times. This chain connects TRBV7-2 to TRBJ2-2; TRBD1 is a possible D gene (6 bases). CDR1 SGHTA and CDR2 FQGNSA come from the germline V gene. The CDR3 is 15 residues long. Trimming shortened V by 3 bases and J by 4 bases, and 12 bases separated the two germline ends. CDR3 region: CASSFLQGGTGELFF. In DNA, the CDR3 is TGTGCCAGCAGCTTTTTACAGGGTGGCACCGGGGAGCTGTTTTTT.

This clonotype was seen ten or more times. V and J are TRBV24-1 and TRBJ1-1; TRBD1 matches at 7 bases. The CDR3 extends over 15 amino acids. Germline CDR1 KGHDR, CDR2 SFDVKD. Losses at the gene ends were 4 bases for V and 7 bases for J; bases not matched to a gene: 11. CDR3: CATSDSTGEDIEAFF. CDR3 bases: TGTGCCACCAGTGACAGTACAGGGGAGGACATTGAAGCTTTCTTT.

J is TRBJ1-4 and V is TRBV20-1, with D maybe TRBD1 (6 bases). This CDR3 is 12 amino acids long. V was trimmed by 6 bases and J by 5 bases, leaving 10 bases between them. CDR1 is DFQATT, CDR2 SNEGSKA, per germline (reference sequence). The CDR3 sequence is CSASGGNEKLFF. Written as DNA, the CDR3 is TGCAGTGCGAGTGGGGGCAATGAAAAACTGTTTTTT.

Remarks on this clonotype: An end of the junction differs from the germline gene, which may be a read error. The J gene is TRBJ1-4, the V gene TRBV10-1; no firm D call. CDR3 length: 8 amino acids. CDR1 is WNHNN, CDR2 SYGVQD, per germline (reference sequence). In DNA, the CDR3 is TGTGCCACGACTGACGTCTTTTTT. As protein: CATTDVFF.

This clonotype has only a few counts. This sequence may be a read error, since a much larger clone differs from it by one base. The chain recombines TRBV5-6 with TRBJ1-6, with D perhaps matching TRBD1 (5 bases). Germline CDR1 SGHDT, CDR2 YYEEEE. This CDR3 is built from 14 residues. CDR3: CACSLTGDGSPLHF. CDR3 in DNA: TGTGCCTGCAGCTTGACCGGGGACGGGTCACCCCTCCACTTT.

The gene calls are TRBV7-8 and TRBJ1-5; a weak D match, TRBD1 (5 bases). CDR1 and CDR2 from the germline V gene are SGHVS and FQNEAQ. The CDR3 sequence is 15 residues long. The germline V and J ends were trimmed by 1 base and 13 bases, with 20 bases remaining between them. The CDR3 region has the DNA TGTGCCAGCAGCTTAGGCAGATCCACAGGTGAGCTGCAGCATTTT. Translation gives CASSLGRSTGELQHF.

J is TRBJ2-7 and V is TRBV5-1; possible D gene TRBD2, 6 bases. This CDR3 has 13 amino acids. Germline V gene lookup returns CDR1 SGHRS and CDR2 YFSETQ. V gave up 3 bases and J gave up 4 bases, with 11 bases separating them. CDR3: CASSSPGGYEQYF. The CDR3, as DNA: TGCGCCAGCAGCTCCCCTGGGGGGTACGAGCAGTACTTC.

The chain is built from TRBV5-1 and TRBJ2-7; 8 bases agree with TRBD2. With 4 bases clipped from V and 6 bases from J, the junction kept 9 bases outside the gene matches. Germline loops: CDR1 SGHRS, CDR2 YFSETQ. This CDR3 spans 14 amino acids. The CDR3 region has the DNA TGCGCCAGCAGCCGCGAGGGAGCGGGGGCCGAGCAGTACTTC. This encodes CASSREGAGAEQYF.

This clonotype appeared a few times. CDR3 protein: CASSELGWGTDTQYF. CDR3 DNA sequence: TGTGCCAGCAGTGAACTGGGATGGGGCACAGATACGCAGTATTTT. The V call is TRBV2, the J call TRBJ2-3, with D unclear. Trimming left V 2 bases short and J 1 base short, with 10 bases between. This CDR3 has 15 residues. Germline V gives CDR1 SNHLY, CDR2 FYNNEI. The variable domain in full, completed from reference TRBV2 and TRBJ2-3, reads EPEVTQTPSHQVTQMGQEVILRCVPISNHLYFYWYRQILGQKVEFLVSFYNNEISEKSEIFDDQFSVERPDGSNFTLKIRSTKLEDSAMYFCASSELGWGTDTQYFGPGTRLTVL.

The chain has TRBV7-2 and TRBJ1-2; TRBD1 matches 8 bases. V shed 7 bases, J shed 2 bases, and the junction held 12 bases outside the gene matches. This CDR3 contains 16 residues. The germline CDR1 and CDR2 sequences are SGHTA and FQGNSA. CDR3: CASTGEYRGRNYGYTF. The CDR3 DNA reads TGTGCCAGCACGGGGGAATACAGGGGGAGGAACTATGGCTACACCTTC.

In regard to this clonotype: Relative to the germline gene, one junction end is altered; a read error may explain this. The V call is TRBV9, the J call TRBJ1-1, with unresolved D. The CDR3 has 14 residues. The germline V gene encodes CDR1 SGDLS and CDR2 YYNGEE. The CDR3 here is CASSQAETNNEGLF. For the CDR3, the DNA is TGTGCCAGCAGCCAAGCAGAGACGAACAACGAAGGGCTCTTT.

On this clonotype itself: A junction end diverges from the germline sequence, so it may reflect a read error. The chain couples TRBV29-1 to TRBJ2-1, with 10 bases identical to TRBD2. The CDR3 consists of 12 residues. CDR1 and CDR2 from the germline V gene are SQVTM and ANQGSEA. CDR3 DNA: TGTAGCGGGAGCGGGGGGGTGAATGAGCAGTTCTTC. This gives the protein CSGSGGVNEQFF.

Details on this clonotype: It may be a read error: a sequence one base away is much more abundant. The chain recombines TRBV7-3 with TRBJ2-7, with a weak D call TRBD2 (6 bases). Per germline, CDR1 SGHTA and CDR2 FQGTGA. Trimming removed 2 bases at V and 7 bases at J, with 18 bases between. The CDR3 has 15 amino acids. The CDR3 nucleotides are TGTGCCAGCAGCTTAGCGGGGCAGGGTCCCGATGAGCAGTACTTC. Translating gives CASSLAGQGPDEQYF.

V gene TRBV20-1 combines with J gene TRBJ1-1; no definite D call. Germline CDR1 is DFQATT and CDR2 is SNEGSKA (reference sequence). The CDR3 contains 12 residues. V was shortened by 2 bases and J by 9 bases, with 13 bases between the two germline ends. Here the CDR3 reads CSARFQERQAFF. As DNA, the CDR3 is TGCAGTGCTAGATTCCAGGAAAGACAAGCTTTCTTT.